This T cell receptor beta chain was found in a study of OX40 agonist ivuxolimab in advanced cancers. Study background: Patients undergoing dose escalation presented with hepatocellular carcinoma, melanoma, renal cell or head and neck cancer. One patient with hepatocellular carcinoma and two with cutaneous melanoma, three in all, had partial responses. The study's findings and limits: What antigens the expanded peripheral T cells recognized was never established.

To note about this clone: The antigen remains unidentified.

Repertoires were generated with immunoSEQ multiplex PCR, while TCRdb's copy carries only in-frame clones and drops some. The sample records tens of thousands of clones, about 85% being singletons. The source is an adult with an advanced solid tumor such as melanoma, head and neck, liver or kidney cancer. The source was CD4+ or CD8+ T cells sorted from blood, collected in a trial of the OX40 agonist ivuxolimab.

CDR3 sequence: CASSYSSSYEQYF. The CDR3 coding sequence is TGTGCCAGCAGTTACAGCAGCTCCTACGAGCAGTACTTC. The chain joins TRBV6-6 to TRBJ2-5; D gene ambiguous. The closer fit of TRBJ2-7 to the DNA end suggests the J call may be wrong. Germline assignment: CDR1 MNHNY and CDR2 SVGAGI (reference sequence). The CDR3 loop spans 13 amino acids.